One and the same sample provided the 10 T cell receptor beta chains below, sequenced in a study of T cells after yellow fever vaccination. TCRdb analysed the 5' RACE reads with MiXCR anew, one entry per CDR3 protein. The sample shows 400,000 to 650,000 distinct CDR3 sequences, 20% to 25% of them seen only once. This specimen was PBMCs, taken 21 days after the first yellow fever vaccination. Every receptor here comes from a man aged 18-30 years who received the YFV17D yellow fever vaccine.

The table lists this clonotype with many counts. The chain joins TRBV7-2 to TRBJ1-6; D is ambiguous. The germline V and J ends were trimmed by 3 bases and 9 bases, with 15 bases remaining between them. Germline values: CDR1 SGHTA, CDR2 FQGNSA. The CDR3 length is 15 residues. The CDR3 reads CASSLGSVVVSPLHF. CDR3 DNA sequence: TGTGCCAGCAGCTTGGGGTCAGTAGTAGTTTCACCCCTCCACTTT. Combining the CDR3 with reference TRBV7-2 and TRBJ1-6 gives the whole variable domain GAGVSQSPSNKVTEKGKDVELRCDPISGHTALYWYRQSLGQGLEFLIYFQGNSAPDKSGLPSDRFSAERTGGSVSTLTIQRTQQEDSAVYLCASSLGSVVVSPLHFGNGTRLTVT.

The CDR3 sequence: CASSQIFVGLRNTIYF. The CDR3, as DNA: TGCGCCAGCAGCCAAATCTTTGTGGGACTTAGAAACACCATATATTTT. V is TRBV4-1 and J is TRBJ1-3; tentative D call: TRBD1 (5 bases). V was shortened by 2 bases and J by 5 bases, with 16 bases between the two germline ends. The CDR3 spans 16 residues. Germline V gene lookup returns CDR1 MGHRA and CDR2 YSYEKL.

The chain combines TRBV6-1 with TRBJ2-3; the D gene could be TRBD1 or TRBD2 (5 bases each). The CDR3 has 15 residues. With 8 bases removed from V and 2 bases from J, the gap between germline ends came to 17 bases. Germline lookup yields CDR1 MNHNS and CDR2 SASEGT. For the CDR3, the DNA is TGTGCCAGCGTAGTCGGGGCTAGGATCACAGATACGCAGTATTTT. Translated, it gives CASVVGARITDTQYF.

The chain links TRBV27 to TRBJ2-5; D gene unclear. The V end was cut by 5 bases, the J end by 5 bases, with 12 bases between. This CDR3 has 13 residues. Germline lookup yields CDR1 MNHEY and CDR2 SMNVEV (reference sequence). CDR3 DNA sequence: TGTGCCAGCAGTATACTCCCCGGGGAGACCCAGTACTTC. It is translated as CASSILPGETQYF.

This clonotype appeared many times. The V and J genes are TRBV12-3 or TRBV12-4 and TRBJ1-1, with D unclear. The CDR3 length is 13 residues. V lost 5 bases, J lost 0 bases, and 7 bases lay in between. The CDR3 bases are TGTGCCAGCAGTGGACGGGTGAACACTGAAGCTTTCTTT. This sequence encodes CASSGRVNTEAFF.

This clonotype was counted a few times. Its ends do not fully match the called genes, so a read error is possible. The V call is TRBV7-6, the J call TRBJ2-3; unclear D gene. CDR1 SGHVS and CDR2 FNYEAQ come from the germline V gene. There are 16 residues in the CDR3. DNA for the CDR3: TGTGCCAGCAGCTTAGGTCCGGGCTTTAGCATAGATACGCAGTATTTT. Protein sequence: CASSLGPGFSIDTQYF.

In this sample, this clonotype turned up a few times. CDR3 DNA sequence: TGCAGTGTACGGAAATCGGGCCAAGAGACCCAGTACTTC. Its translation: CSVRKSGQETQYF. The rearrangement uses TRBV20-1 and TRBJ2-5; D gene unclear. Germline assignment: CDR1 DFQATT and CDR2 SNEGSKA (reference sequence). The CDR3 totals 13 residues. V gave up 7 bases and J gave up 1 base, with 13 bases separating them.

J is TRBJ2-1 and V is TRBV24-1; 15 bases agree with TRBD2. The V and J ends lost 2 bases and 5 bases, in that order; junction bases with no gene match: 9. The germline gives CDR1 KGHDR, CDR2 SFDVKD. The CDR3 contains 19 residues. CDR3: CATSDSPGLAGGYNNEQFF. The CDR3 bases are TGTGCCACCAGTGATTCACCGGGACTAGCGGGGGGATATAACAATGAGCAGTTCTTC.

In this sample, this clonotype turned up a few times. The V gene is TRBV7-2, the J gene TRBJ2-3, with D hard to call. Looked up from germline, CDR1 is SGHTA and CDR2 is FQGNSA. The CDR3 is 16 residues long. Trimming cost V 2 bases and J 5 bases, with 17 bases left between them. The CDR3 sequence: CASSLNSPRDVDTQYF. In nucleotides, the CDR3 is TGTGCCAGCAGCTTAAATAGCCCCCGAGACGTAGATACGCAGTATTTT.

V gene TRBV2 combines with J gene TRBJ2-3, with a weak D call TRBD1 (5 bases). Germline V gene sequence: CDR1 SNHLY, CDR2 FYNNEI. CDR3 length: 15 amino acids. Between the trimmed V and J ends, which lost 2 bases and 2 bases, there was a span of 11 bases. CDR3 DNA sequence: TGTGCCAGCAGTGAACTCGACAGACCCACAGATACGCAGTATTTT. Translated: CASSELDRPTDTQYF.